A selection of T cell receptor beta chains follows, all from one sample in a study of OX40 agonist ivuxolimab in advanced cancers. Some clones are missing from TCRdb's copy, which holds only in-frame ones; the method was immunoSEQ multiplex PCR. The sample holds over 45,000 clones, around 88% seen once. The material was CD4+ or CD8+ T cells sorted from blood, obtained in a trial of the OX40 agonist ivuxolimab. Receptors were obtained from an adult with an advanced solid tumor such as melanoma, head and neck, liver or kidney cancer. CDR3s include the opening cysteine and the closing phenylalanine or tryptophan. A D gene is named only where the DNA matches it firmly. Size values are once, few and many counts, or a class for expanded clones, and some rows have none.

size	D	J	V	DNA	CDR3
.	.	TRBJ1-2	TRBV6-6	TGTGCCAGCAGTTACCTCGGGAGTGGCTACACCTTC	CASSYLGSGYTF
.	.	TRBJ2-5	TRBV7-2	TGTGCCAGCAGCTCGACAGTGATCCAAGAGACCCAGTACTTC	CASSSTVIQETQYF
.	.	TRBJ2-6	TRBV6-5	TGTGCCAGCAGTTACTTCGGAGACAGAGGGGCCAACGTCCTGACTTTC	CASSYFGDRGANVLTF
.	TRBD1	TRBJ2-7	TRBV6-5	TGTGCCAGCGCTGGGACAGGCCAATACGAGCAGTACTTC	CASAGTGQYEQYF
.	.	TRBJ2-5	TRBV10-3	TGTGCCACAAAAAACCACCGGGACCCACAAGAGACCCAGTACTTC	CATKNHRDPQETQYF
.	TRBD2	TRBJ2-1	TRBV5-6	TGTGCCAGCAGCCAAGACATAGCGGGAGTCTTCGGTGAGCAGTTCTTC	CASSQDIAGVFGEQFF
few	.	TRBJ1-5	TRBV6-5	TGTGCCAGCAGTTACGCCAGGGTGGGTCAGCCCCAGCATTTT	CASSYARVGQPQHF
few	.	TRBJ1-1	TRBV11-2	TGTGCCAGCAGCTTAGATTTGAACACTGAAGCTTTCTTT	CASSLDLNTEAFF
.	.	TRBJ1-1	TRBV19	TGTGCTGCGGGGAACACTGAAGCTTTCTTT	CAAGNTEAFF
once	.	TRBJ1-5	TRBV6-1	TGTGCCAGCAGTGACCTGGGGGAGTATAGCAATCAGCCCCAGCATTTT	CASSDLGEYSNQPQHF
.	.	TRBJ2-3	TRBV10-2	TGCGCCACGGAGCCTCCTGGCACAGATACGCAGTATTTT	CATEPPGTDTQYF
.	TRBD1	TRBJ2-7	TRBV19	TGTGCCAGTAGCTTGACAGGGATCTACGAGCAGTACTTC	CASSLTGIYEQYF
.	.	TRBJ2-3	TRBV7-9	TGTGCCAGCAGCTCCCAGGGGGGTACGCAGTATTTT	CASSSQGGTQYF
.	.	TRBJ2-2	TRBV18	TGTGCCAGCTCACAGAGAGTTACAGGGCGGATCGGGGAGCTGTTTTTT	CASSQRVTGRIGELFF
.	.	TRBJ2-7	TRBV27	TGTGCCAGCAGTTTTCTTTTGGACCACGAGCAGTACTTC	CASSFLLDHEQYF
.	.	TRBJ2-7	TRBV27	TGTGCCAGCAGTTTGGGGTCTAACCGCTACGAGCAGTACTTC	CASSLGSNRYEQYF
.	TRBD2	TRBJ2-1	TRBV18	TGTGCCAGCTCACCACTGTCGCGGGAGGAGCAGTTCTTC	CASSPLSREEQFF
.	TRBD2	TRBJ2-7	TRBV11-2	TGTGCCAGCAGCACGGGACCTAGCGGGATCGGATACGAGCAGTACTTC	CASSTGPSGIGYEQYF
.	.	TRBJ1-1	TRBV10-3	TGTGCCATCAGTGCCACCCAAACTATGAACACTGAAGCTTTCTTT	CAISATQTMNTEAFF
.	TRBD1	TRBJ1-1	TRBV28	TGTGCCAGCAGCCAAATCAGGGGGCTCAGGGAGGCTTTCTTT	CASSQIRGLREAFF
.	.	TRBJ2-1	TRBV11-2	TGTGCCAGCAGCTTAGATGTCCTACTAATTGAGCAGTTCTTC	CASSLDVLLIEQFF
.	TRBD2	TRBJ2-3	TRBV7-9	TGTGCCAGCAGCGGTAGCGGGAGTAGACAAGATACGCAGTATTTT	CASSGSGSRQDTQYF
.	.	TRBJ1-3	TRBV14	TGTGCCAGCAGCCAAGATCTCTCTGGAAACACCATATATTTT	CASSQDLSGNTIYF
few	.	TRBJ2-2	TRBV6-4	TGTGCCAGCAGTGACAGGGACACCGGGGAGCTGTTTTTT	CASSDRDTGELFF
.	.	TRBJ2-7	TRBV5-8	TGTGCCAGCAGCTTGGCATTGGTTAGGACCGCCTACGAGCAGTACTTC	CASSLALVRTAYEQYF
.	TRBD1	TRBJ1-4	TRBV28	TGTGCCAGCGGCCGACAGGGGCTTGAAAAACTGTTTTTT	CASGRQGLEKLFF
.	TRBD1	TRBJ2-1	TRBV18	TGTGCCAGCTCACCCGGGACAGGGGGCTCTATTTCAAGCTCCTACAATGAGCAGTTCTTC	CASSPGTGGSISSSYNEQFF
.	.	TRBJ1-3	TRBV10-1	TGCGCCAGCAGTCCGGACAGAAATGGAAACACCATATATTTT	CASSPDRNGNTIYF
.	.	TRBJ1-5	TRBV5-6	TGTGCCAGCAGCTCTTACTCCTGGTCGAGCAATCAGCCCCAGCATTTT	CASSSYSWSSNQPQHF
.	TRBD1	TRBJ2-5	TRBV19	TGTGCCAGTAGTATCCCCGGGGACAGAGGGCTGAGAGCCCAGTACTTC	CASSIPGDRGLRAQYF
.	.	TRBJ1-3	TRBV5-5	TGTGCCAGCAGCGCCGCCACAAACACCATATATTTT	CASSAATNTIYF
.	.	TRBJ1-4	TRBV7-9	TGTGCCAGCAGCTTATCCGCAACTAATGAAAAACTGTTTTTT	CASSLSATNEKLFF
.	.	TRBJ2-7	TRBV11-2	TGTGCCAGCAACCCGCCCCCCTATTTCGGGTACGAGCAGTACTTC	CASNPPPYFGYEQYF
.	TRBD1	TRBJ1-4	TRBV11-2	TGTGCCAGCAGCTCCTCATCCGGGACAGGGGTTGAAAAACTGTTTTTT	CASSSSSGTGVEKLFF
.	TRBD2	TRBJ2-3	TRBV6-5	TGTGCCAGCAGGACGGGAGGGCGAGGCACAGATACGCAGTATTTT	CASRTGGRGTDTQYF
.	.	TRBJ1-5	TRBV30	TGTGCCTGGAGCGTGGGGGGCGCATGGAGCAATCAGCCCCAGCATTTT	CAWSVGGAWSNQPQHF
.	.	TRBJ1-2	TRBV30	TGTGCCTGGAGATTTGGGGGGACGGATGGCTACACCTTC	CAWRFGGTDGYTF
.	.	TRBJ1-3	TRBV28	TGTGCCAGCAACCCCCTAATGGTTTACTCTGGAAACACCATATATTTT	CASNPLMVYSGNTIYF
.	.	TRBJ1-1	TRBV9	TGTGCCAGCAGCGTAGGGGGCCTCGGGCGCACTGAAGCTTTCTTT	CASSVGGLGRTEAFF
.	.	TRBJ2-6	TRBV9	TGTGCCAGCACCCCCGGCTCTGGGGCCAACGTCCTGACTTTC	CASTPGSGANVLTF
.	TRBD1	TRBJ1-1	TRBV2	TGTGCCAGCACCACAGGGGAGAACACTGAAGCTTTCTTT	CASTTGENTEAFF
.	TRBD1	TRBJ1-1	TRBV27	TGTGCCAGCAGTCTCCGACAGGGTGAAGCTTTCTTT	CASSLRQGEAFF
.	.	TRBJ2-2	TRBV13	TGTGCCAGCAGCCCGACGTGGGGGTTAAACACCGGGGAGCTGTTTTTT	CASSPTWGLNTGELFF
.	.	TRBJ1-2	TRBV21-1	TGTGCCAGCAGCAGACAGGGTAGGCCTAACTATGGCTACACCTTC	CASSRQGRPNYGYTF
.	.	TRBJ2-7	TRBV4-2	TGTGCCAGCAGCCAAGGTAGGGGAGAGCAGTACTTC	CASSQGRGEQYF
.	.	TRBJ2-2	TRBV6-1	TGTGCCAGCAGTGAAGGGCTTAACACCGGGGAGCTGTTTTTT	CASSEGLNTGELFF
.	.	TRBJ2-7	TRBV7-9	TGTGCCAGCAGCTTAGATTATGGGGTAGGGAGCTCCTACGAGCAGTACTTC	CASSLDYGVGSSYEQYF
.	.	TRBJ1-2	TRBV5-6	TGTGCCAGCAGTCTTTGGGGCGGGTCCTCTTATGGCTACACCTTC	CASSLWGGSSYGYTF
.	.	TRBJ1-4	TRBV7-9	TGTGCCAGCAGCTTAGAACAGGAGGTTGAAAAACTGTTTTTT	CASSLEQEVEKLFF
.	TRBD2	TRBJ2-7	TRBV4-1	TGCGCCAGCAGCCAAGATCGTAAGGGGACTAGTCACTACGAGCAGTACTTC	CASSQDRKGTSHYEQYF
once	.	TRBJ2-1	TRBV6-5	TGTGCCAGCAGTCGAAGCAATGAGCAGTTCTTC	CASSRSNEQFF